This T cell receptor (beta chain) was sequenced during a study of T cells in Graves' hyperthyroidism and ophthalmopathy. Points from the study as a whole: Blood also contained most expanded thyroid clonotypes above 0.001.

Exclusion followed for patients with uncontrolled infection, other autoimmune disease, pregnancy or lactation. In its sample, this clonotype was seen many times. Its matching antigen is unknown. RNA transcripts yielded amplified TCR beta CDR3 regions. TCR CDR3 underwent first-round RT-PCR with the HTBI primer set. TCRdb re-called the multiplex PCR reads through MiXCR, storing one row per CDR3 protein. The data contain roughly 380,000 distinct CDR3 sequences, about 19% of them seen just once; the ten biggest clones take up about 4%. Germline CDR1 reads SNHLY; CDR2 reads FYNNEI. V shed 6 bases, J shed 1 base, and the junction held 3 bases outside the gene matches. The CDR3 has 15 amino acids.

The V gene is TRBV2, the J gene TRBJ2-5; TRBD2 matches at 12 bases. This sequence was found in a woman between 18 and 30 years old with Graves' hyperthyroidism. The sequenced sample consisted of blood. CDR3 amino acids: CASRASGGAQETQYF. Here the CDR3 DNA reads TGTGCCAGCAGAGCTAGCGGGGGGGCCCAAGAGACCCAGTACTTC.